This entry lists 28 T cell receptor beta chains sequenced from one sample in a study of T cell repertoires in cytomegalovirus infection. TCRdb called the reads again in MiXCR, with one record for every CDR3 protein. The sample gives roughly 640,000 distinct CDR3 sequences, 20% to 25% of which show up once; 8% is in the top ten. Sequencing used CD8+ T cells from PBMCs. Every receptor here comes from a human donor in good health (CMV status not recorded). Some clones in this sample may be carry-over from other donors' samples.

The rearrangement links TRBV6-2 or TRBV6-3 to TRBJ2-2; D might be TRBD1 (6 bases). This CDR3 has 16 residues. The germline V gene has CDR1 MNHEY and CDR2 SVGEGT. V shed 0 bases and J shed 2 bases, with 10 bases lying between them. CDR3 sequence: CASSYSGHFNTGELFF. CDR3 sequence (DNA): TGTGCCAGCAGTTACTCGGGACATTTCAACACCGGGGAGCTGTTTTTT.

This clonotype was detected a few times. The J gene is TRBJ2-5, the V gene TRBV6-1; TRBD2 might be the D (5 bases). This CDR3 has 15 amino acids. CDR1 and CDR2 from the germline V gene are MNHNS and SASEGT. Trimming left V 1 base short and J 2 bases short, with 11 bases between. The DNA of the CDR3 is TGTGCCAGCAGTGAAGGCTCGGGGAGTCAAGAGACCCAGTACTTC. Translated: CASSEGSGSQETQYF.

This clonotype was picked up many times. The chain recombines TRBV12-3 or TRBV12-4 with TRBJ2-7; a possible D gene is TRBD2 (6 bases). V shed 1 base and J shed 2 bases, with 12 bases lying between them. The CDR3 is 15 amino acids. Here the CDR3 reads CASSLGGARTYEQYF. The CDR3 DNA reads TGTGCCAGCAGTTTAGGCGGGGCCAGGACCTACGAGCAGTACTTC.

The chain combines TRBV6-6 with TRBJ2-3, with D perhaps matching TRBD2 (6 bases). Germline V gene data show CDR1 as MNHNY and CDR2 as SVGAGI (reference sequence). CDR3 length: 16 residues. Trimming cost V 0 bases and J 4 bases, with 14 bases left between them. As DNA, the CDR3 is TGTGCCAGCAGTTACTCGCCGGGGGAACCTCCAGATACGCAGTATTTT. It encodes CASSYSPGEPPDTQYF.

This sequence joins TRBV6-5 and TRBJ1-6; no clear D. Germline-derived CDR1 and CDR2 are MNHEY and SVGAGI. This CDR3 is 14 amino acids long. The germline V and J ends were trimmed by 5 bases and 0 bases, with 5 bases remaining between them. CDR3 coding DNA: TGTGCCAGCAGTCAGAGCTCCTATAATTCACCCCTCCACTTT. The encoded protein is CASSQSSYNSPLHF.

This clonotype was counted only a few times. The J gene is TRBJ2-7, the V gene TRBV7-9; TRBD2 aligns across 11 bases. Germline loops: CDR1 SEHNR, CDR2 FQNEAQ (reference sequence). This CDR3 comprises 13 residues. The CDR3: CASSLLAGGLSFV. The CDR3 bases are TGTGCCAGCAGTCTATTAGCGGGGGGGCTTAGTTTCGTC.

This clonotype was found many times. The chain recombines TRBV7-8 with TRBJ1-1; 7 nucleotides line up with TRBD1. The V segment lost 4 bases and the J segment 1 base; nucleotides outside the gene matches: 6. Per germline, CDR1 SGHVS and CDR2 FQNEAQ. This CDR3 contains 15 residues. This CDR3 is CASSSSRDRNTEAFF. For the CDR3, the DNA is TGTGCCAGCAGCTCAAGCCGGGACAGGAACACTGAAGCTTTCTTT. Full variable domain (remainder filled in from reference TRBV7-8 and TRBJ1-1): GAGVSQSPRYKVAKRGQDVALRCDPISGHVSLFWYQQALGQGPEFLTYFQNEAQLDKSGLPSDRFFAERPEGSVSTLKIQRTQQEDSAVYLCASSSSRDRNTEAFFGQGTRLTVV.

The genes are TRBV20-1 and TRBJ2-7, with 7 bases identical to TRBD1. The CDR3 runs to 16 residues. CDR1 is DFQATT and CDR2 is SNEGSKA in the germline V gene (reference sequence). J was trimmed by 4 bases and V by 6 bases; bases with no gene match: 18. The CDR3 DNA sequence: TGCAGTGCCCTTGTCCCCTTTACAGGGGTCCTTTACGAGCAGTACTTC. Translation gives CSALVPFTGVLYEQYF.

In its sample, this clonotype was seen a few times. The V gene is TRBV7-9, the J gene TRBJ1-2, with D possibly matching TRBD1 (5 bases). Trimming pared 4 bases from V and 2 bases from J, leaving 23 bases between. CDR3 length: 18 amino acids. The germline V gene encodes CDR1 SEHNR and CDR2 FQNEAQ (reference sequence). The CDR3 region has the DNA TGTGCCAGCAGCTCCCTCGATGGGGCCGCTTGGAGAAACTATGGCTACACCTTC. Its translation is CASSSLDGAAWRNYGYTF.

The sample holds a few counts of this clonotype. The rearrangement links TRBV14 to TRBJ2-7, with D possibly matching TRBD2 (6 bases). The germline CDR1 and CDR2 sequences are SGHDN and FVKESK. The CDR3 runs to 16 residues. Trimming shortened V by 4 bases and J by 3 bases, and 19 bases separated the two germline ends. Here the CDR3 reads CASSPGGSAAIYEQYF. For the CDR3, the DNA is TGTGCCAGCAGCCCCGGAGGGAGCGCGGCGATCTACGAGCAGTACTTC.

On this clonotype itself: A much larger clone lies a single base off, so this may be a read error. The chain couples TRBV7-2 to TRBJ2-2; D could derive from TRBD1 or TRBD2 (5 bases each). There are 19 residues in the CDR3. V gave up 5 bases and J gave up 2 bases, with 24 bases separating them. Germline CDR1 reads SGHTA; CDR2 reads FQGNSA. The CDR3 nucleotides read TGTACCAGCAGCCCAATACGACCAGCGGTCCGGGGCAACACCGGGGAGCTGTTTTTT. Translated, it gives CTSSPIRPAVRGNTGELFF.

For this clonotype: A clone one base away is much larger, so this may be a read error. The chain carries TRBV7-2 and TRBJ2-7; 11 bases match TRBD2. Germline trimming cut 3 bases from V and 2 bases from J; bases unmatched to any gene: 3. Germline V gene sequence: CDR1 SGHTA, CDR2 FQGNSA. CDR3 length equals 15 residues. The CDR3 reads CASSLGLAEPYEQYF. The CDR3 region has the DNA TGTGCCAGCAGCTTGGGACTAGCGGAACCCTACGAGCAGTACTTC.

This clonotype showed up just a few times. The J gene is TRBJ2-5, the V gene TRBV19; tentatively, D is TRBD1 (6 bases). V was cut by 5 bases and J by 6 bases, with 10 bases left in between. Germline lookup yields CDR1 LNHDA and CDR2 SQIVND (reference sequence). The CDR3 consists of 12 residues. CDR3 DNA sequence: TGTGCCAGTAGTGCGGACAGCCAGACCCAGTACTTC. Translating gives CASSADSQTQYF.

In its sample, this clonotype was seen a few times. The CDR3 reads CASSYSPGAGGNTGELFF. The DNA for the CDR3 is TGTGCCAGCAGTTACTCACCCGGGGCGGGGGGTAACACCGGGGAGCTGTTTTTT. The chain employs TRBV6-5 and TRBJ2-2, with 8 bases aligning to TRBD2. Germline lookup yields CDR1 MNHEY and CDR2 SVGAGI. The CDR3 sequence is 18 residues long. Trimming removed 0 bases from V and 2 bases from J; junction bases left unmatched: 8.

The rearrangement joins TRBV9 to TRBJ1-2, with 10 bases identical to TRBD1. V dropped 3 bases and J dropped 5; count of bases not matched to a gene: 4. Germline V lookup: CDR1 SGDLS, CDR2 YYNGEE. The CDR3 spans 14 residues. The CDR3 nucleotides read TGTGCCAGCAGCGCCCGGACAGGGGGTTATGGCTACACCTTC. Translation: CASSARTGGYGYTF. The full variable domain, with the rest looked up from reference TRBV9 and TRBJ1-2, is DSGVTQTPKHLITATGQRVTLRCSPRSGDLSVYWYQQSLDQGLQFLIQYYNGEERAKGNILERFSAQQFPDLHSELNLSSLELGDSALYFCASSARTGGYGYTFGSGTRLTVV.

The chain joins TRBV27 to TRBJ1-1; the D is unclear. Trimming left V 2 bases short and J 1 base short, with 11 bases between. The CDR3 totals 15 residues. Germline-derived CDR1 and CDR2 are MNHEY and SMNVEV (reference sequence). DNA of the CDR3: TGTGCCAGCAGTTTAGAAGGCAGGCCGAACACTGAAGCTTTCTTT. Its translation is CASSLEGRPNTEAFF.

The sample holds many counts of this clonotype. The rearrangement links TRBV7-2 to TRBJ2-7; 8 bases align to TRBD1. Germline trimming cut 5 bases from V and 3 bases from J; bases unmatched to any gene: 9. There are 15 residues in the CDR3. Germline V gives CDR1 SGHTA, CDR2 FQGNSA. CDR3 residues: CASSQGAGVFYEQYF. CDR3 DNA sequence: TGTGCCAGCAGCCAGGGGGCAGGGGTATTCTACGAGCAGTACTTC.

The V gene is TRBV25-1, the J gene TRBJ2-3; 7 bases map to TRBD1. With 0 bases clipped from V and 10 bases from J, the junction kept 4 bases outside the gene matches. The CDR3 sequence is 13 residues long. Germline values: CDR1 MGHDK, CDR2 SYGVNS. This CDR3 is CASSEYQTGSQYF. The CDR3 DNA follows: TGTGCCAGCAGTGAATACCAGACAGGGTCGCAGTATTTT.

The CDR3 coding sequence is TGCAGTGCTAGAGATTGGCAGGGCCACAATCAGCCCCAGCATTTT. This translates into CSARDWQGHNQPQHF. The rearrangement uses TRBV20-1 and TRBJ1-5, with D possibly being TRBD1 (5 bases). V was shortened by 0 bases and J by 3 bases, with 12 bases between the two germline ends. The CDR3 is 15 residues long. CDR1 is DFQATT and CDR2 is SNEGSKA in the germline V gene (reference sequence).

The gene calls are TRBV28 and TRBJ2-7, with TRBD1 matching over 9 bases. CDR1 and CDR2 (germline): MDHEN, SYDVKM. With 4 bases clipped from V and 4 bases from J, the junction kept 11 bases outside the gene matches. CDR3 length: 16 residues. CDR3 region: CASSSLTGGDFYEQYF. The CDR3, as DNA: TGTGCCAGCAGTTCCCTCACAGGGGGCGACTTTTACGAGCAGTACTTC.

This rearrangement joins TRBV29-1 to TRBJ1-2, with D possibly matching TRBD1 (6 bases). With 2 bases removed from V and 8 bases from J, the gap between germline ends came to 12 bases. CDR3 length: 12 residues. Germline V gene sequence: CDR1 SQVTM, CDR2 ANQGSEA. CDR3 nucleotides: TGCAGCGTTGAAAGGGGGGCAGGGGGCTACACCTTC. Protein product: CSVERGAGGYTF.

This clonotype was seen more than once but under ten times. The genes are TRBV28 and TRBJ1-4, with a weak D call TRBD1 (6 bases). Germline values: CDR1 MDHEN, CDR2 SYDVKM. V lost 4 bases and J 0 bases, leaving 12 bases between the germline ends. CDR3 size: 16 residues. For the CDR3, the DNA is TGTGCCAGCAGTTCCCGAGACAGGCCAACTAATGAAAAACTGTTTTTT. Its translation is CASSSRDRPTNEKLFF.

This clonotype was counted at least ten times. The CDR3 DNA sequence: TGTGCCAGCAGCTTATGGCAGGGGACCCAAAAAAAGGGGACTGGAAACACCATATATTTT. It is translated as CASSLWQGTQKKGTGNTIYF. This sequence joins TRBV11-2 and TRBJ1-3, with D perhaps TRBD1 (6 bases). This CDR3 is built from 20 residues. Germline CDR1 and CDR2: SGHAT and FQNNGV. The V end was cut by 2 bases, the J end by 2 bases, with 25 bases between.

This clonotype has a handful of counts. This CDR3 reads CASTTPKLGEVAYNSPLHF. The DNA for the CDR3 is TGTGCCAGCACAACACCTAAACTTGGAGAGGTTGCCTATAATTCACCCCTCCACTTT. J is TRBJ1-6 and V is TRBV28; no clear D. Germline values: CDR1 MDHEN, CDR2 SYDVKM. This CDR3 spans 19 amino acids. The V end lost 7 bases, the J end lost 2 bases, and 24 bases lay between the germline ends.

This clonotype was counted only a few times. V usage is TRBV4-1 and J usage is TRBJ2-1, with D hard to call. Per germline, CDR1 MGHRA and CDR2 YSYEKL. The CDR3 length is 16 residues. Trimming cost V 1 base and J 4 bases, with 14 bases left between them. The CDR3 protein is CASSQAPAAQYNEQFF. CDR3 coding DNA: TGCGCCAGCAGCCAAGCGCCGGCGGCCCAGTACAATGAGCAGTTCTTC.

This clonotype was counted at least ten times. The rearrangement joins TRBV11-2 to TRBJ2-1, with 9 bases matching TRBD1. Germline loops: CDR1 SGHAT, CDR2 FQNNGV. V was clipped by 4 bases and J by 7 bases; unmatched bases: 11. The CDR3 consists of 16 residues. This CDR3 is CASSSPGQGVYNEQFF. The CDR3 coding sequence is TGTGCCAGCAGCTCTCCGGGACAGGGAGTCTATAATGAGCAGTTCTTC. The full variable domain, in which reference TRBV11-2 and TRBJ2-1 provide the parts outside the CDR3, is EAGVAQSPRYKIIEKRQSVAFWCNPISGHATLYWYQQILGQGPKLLIQFQNNGVVDDSQLPKDRFSAERLKGVDSTLKIQPAKLEDSAVYLCASSSPGQGVYNEQFFGPGTRLTVL.

The gene calls are TRBV4-3 and TRBJ1-1, with unresolved D. This CDR3 is 19 amino acids long. Germline lookup yields CDR1 LGHNA and CDR2 YSLEER. The germline V and J ends were trimmed by 1 base and 5 bases, with 26 bases remaining between them. CDR3 DNA sequence: TGCGCCAGCAGCCAAGCGCCATTCCCCGAGTTGAACCTCGGAACTGAAGCTTTCTTT. It yields the protein CASSQAPFPELNLGTEAFF.

This clonotype was recorded at least ten times. J is TRBJ1-4 and V is TRBV7-6; D might be TRBD1 (5 bases). CDR1 is SGHVS and CDR2 is FNYEAQ in the germline V gene. The ends were cut back, 5 bases at V and 5 bases at J, with 21 bases in the middle. The CDR3 runs 17 residues. CDR3 sequence: CASSLLKQGGENEKLFF. The CDR3 bases are TGTGCCAGCAGCCTCCTAAAGCAAGGAGGGGAGAATGAAAAACTGTTTTTT.